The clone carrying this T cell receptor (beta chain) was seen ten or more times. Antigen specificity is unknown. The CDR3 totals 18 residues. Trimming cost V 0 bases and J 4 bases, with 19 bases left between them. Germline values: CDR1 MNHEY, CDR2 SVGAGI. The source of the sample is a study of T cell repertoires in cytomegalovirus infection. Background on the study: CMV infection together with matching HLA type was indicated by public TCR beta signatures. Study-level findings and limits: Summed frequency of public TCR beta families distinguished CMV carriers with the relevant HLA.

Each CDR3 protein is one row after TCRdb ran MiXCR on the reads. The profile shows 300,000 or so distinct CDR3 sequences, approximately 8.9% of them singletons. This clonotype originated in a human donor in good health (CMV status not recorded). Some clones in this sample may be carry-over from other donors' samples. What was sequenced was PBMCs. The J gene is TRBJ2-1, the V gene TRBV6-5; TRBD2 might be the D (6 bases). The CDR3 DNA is TGTGCCAGCAGTTACTCGACGGAGGGCCTCCGTTTTTACAATGAGCAGTTCTTC. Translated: CASSYSTEGLRFYNEQFF.